A single sample is the source of the 19 T cell receptor beta chains below, sequenced in a study of long-term antiretroviral therapy in people with HIV. The assay, immunoSEQ v3.0, was run at survey level. Data came from immunoSEQ multiplex PCR; TCRdb stores just in-frame clones and leaves some out. The sample contains 25,000 to 35,000 clones, approximately 90% of which appear only once. Sequenced here: unsorted PBMCs, sampled 1.8 years after starting antiretroviral therapy. Receptors were obtained from a woman younger than 30 with HIV.

The genes are TRBV5-4 and TRBJ1-5; D not certain. The germline V gene encodes CDR1 SGHNT and CDR2 YYREEE (reference sequence). CDR3 size: 13 residues. With 4 bases removed from V and 5 bases from J, the gap between germline ends came to 10 bases. CDR3 residues: CASSPEVDQPQHF. CDR3 sequence (DNA): TGTGCCAGCAGCCCGGAAGTGGATCAGCCCCAGCATTTT.

The chain employs TRBV19 and TRBJ1-3; the D gene is possibly TRBD1 (6 bases). V dropped 7 bases and J dropped 3 bases, with 19 bases sitting between them. The CDR3 is 16 amino acids. CDR1 LNHDA and CDR2 SQIVND come from the germline V gene (reference sequence). This CDR3 reads CASKREGVDYGNTIYF. CDR3 in DNA: TGTGCCAGTAAAAGGGAGGGGGTCGATTATGGAAACACCATATATTTT.

The chain couples TRBV6-5 to TRBJ2-5, with a possible D match to TRBD2 (6 bases). Germline V gene lookup returns CDR1 MNHEY and CDR2 SVGAGI. This CDR3 is built from 13 residues. V lost 7 bases and J 5 bases, leaving 14 bases between the germline ends. The DNA of the CDR3 is TGTGCCAGCACTGGAGGCCGGGGGGAGACCCAGTACTTC. Protein product: CASTGGRGETQYF.

A single count supports this clone. V usage is TRBV10-3 and J usage is TRBJ1-1; tentative D call: TRBD1 (5 bases). Trimming took off 3 bases at V and 2 bases at J, with 7 bases between the two ends. Per germline, CDR1 ENHRY and CDR2 SYGVKD. This CDR3 comprises 13 residues. The CDR3 spells CAISDRANTEAFF. The CDR3 bases are TGTGCCATCAGTGACAGGGCTAACACTGAAGCTTTCTTT.

The rearrangement links TRBV28 to TRBJ1-2, with D possibly TRBD1 on 5 matching bases. The germline V gene has CDR1 MDHEN and CDR2 SYDVKM. This CDR3 has 13 residues. The V gene lost 4 bases and the J gene lost 4 bases, with 10 bases spanning the gap. The CDR3 DNA follows: TGTGCCAGCAGTTACGGGACCTTCTATGGCTACACCTTC. It yields the protein CASSYGTFYGYTF.

V and J are TRBV5-6 and TRBJ1-4, with unresolved D. Germline assignment: CDR1 SGHDT and CDR2 YYEEEE. The CDR3 consists of 15 residues. V gave up 0 bases and J gave up 4 bases, with 10 bases separating them. This CDR3 is CASSLEAGFNEKLFF. Here the CDR3 DNA reads TGTGCCAGCAGCTTGGAGGCAGGCTTTAATGAAAAACTGTTTTTT.

The V and J genes are TRBV6-1 and TRBJ2-2; 8 nucleotides line up with TRBD1. Looked up from germline, CDR1 is MNHNS and CDR2 is SASEGT. V lost 11 bases and J lost 4; bases outside the gene matches: 12. This CDR3 has 15 residues. The chain's CDR3 is CAGRDRSIFTGELFF. The CDR3 nucleotides are TGTGCCGGTCGGGACAGGTCGATTTTCACCGGGGAGCTGTTTTTT.

The V gene is TRBV21-1, the J gene TRBJ2-3; the table gives TRBD2 as D, unverified against the DNA. TRBV21-1 is recorded as a pseudogene. This CDR3 is built from 12 residues. The CDR3 coding sequence is TGTGCCAGCAGCACCTGGTTGCGAACGCAGTATTTT. As protein: CASSTWLRTQYF.

V and J are TRBV28 and TRBJ1-4; TRBD1 is a possible D gene (5 bases). This CDR3 is 15 amino acids long. Germline assignment: CDR1 MDHEN and CDR2 SYDVKM. V was cut by 6 bases and J by 8 bases, with 19 bases left in between. The CDR3 protein is CASSPRGTLLEKLFF. The DNA for the CDR3 is TGTGCCAGCAGCCCACGAGGGACCCTTTTGGAAAAACTGTTTTTT.

The chain links TRBV5-1 to TRBJ1-1, with a tentative D call TRBD1 (5 bases). CDR1 SGHRS and CDR2 YFSETQ come from the germline V gene. Deletions cut 2 bases from V and 5 bases from J, with 7 bases between. This CDR3 region has 12 residues. The CDR3 sequence: CASSFGATEAFF. CDR3 nucleotides: TGCGCCAGCAGCTTTGGGGCTACTGAAGCTTTCTTT.

The rearrangement joins TRBV6-6 to TRBJ1-1, with a possible D match to TRBD1 (5 bases). Trimming pared 5 bases from V and 5 bases from J, leaving 9 bases between. In germline, CDR1 is MNHNY, CDR2 SVGAGI (reference sequence). CDR3 length equals 12 residues. CDR3 nucleotide sequence: TGTGCCAGCAGTCAACGGACAACTGAAGCTTTCTTT. Amino acid sequence: CASSQRTTEAFF.

The sample holds one count of this clone. The chain joins TRBV4-3 to TRBJ2-2; TRBD2 agrees at 12 bases. The V gene's germline CDR1 is LGHNA and CDR2 YSLEER. Unmatched junction bases numbered 12, after V lost 6 bases and J lost 7 bases. The CDR3 contains 17 residues. CDR3 nucleotides: TGCGCCAGCAGTCCCCTAGCGGGAGGGGAAAAGGACGGGGAGCTGTTTTTT. It is translated as CASSPLAGGEKDGELFF.

V usage is TRBV19 and J usage is TRBJ2-7; no clear D gene. The CDR3 covers 14 residues. The V gene's germline CDR1 is LNHDA and CDR2 SQIVND (reference sequence). The V and J ends lost 0 bases and 4 bases respectively, with 10 bases between them. Here the CDR3 DNA reads TGTGCCAGTAGTATAGAGGGATTCCCGTACGAGCAGTACTTC. This codes for CASSIEGFPYEQYF.

The V call is TRBV7-9, the J call TRBJ1-5; D ambiguous. CDR1 and CDR2 from the germline V gene are SEHNR and FQNEAQ (reference sequence). The CDR3 has 15 residues. V lost 5 bases and J 5 bases, leaving 16 bases between the germline ends. This CDR3 reads CASSHSARSDQPQHF. The CDR3, as DNA: TGTGCCAGCAGCCACTCGGCGAGGTCGGATCAGCCCCAGCATTTT.

The rearrangement uses TRBV7-6 and TRBJ2-2, with 7 bases lining up with TRBD2. The CDR3 contains 16 residues. Per the germline V gene, CDR1 is SGHVS and CDR2 is FNYEAQ. V shed 5 bases, J shed 2 bases, and the junction held 8 bases outside the gene matches. The CDR3 region has the DNA TGTGCCAGCAGCGGGCTAGCGGTTGATAACACCGGGGAGCTGTTTTTT. This translates into CASSGLAVDNTGELFF.

This sequence joins TRBV9 and TRBJ2-3, with 12 bases that match TRBD2. This CDR3 region has 14 residues. In germline, CDR1 is SGDLS, CDR2 YYNGEE. Trimming cost V 3 bases and J 6 bases; bases outside gene matches: 2. The CDR3 sequence: CASSAGLAGDTQYF. In DNA, the CDR3 is TGTGCCAGCAGCGCCGGACTAGCGGGGGATACGCAGTATTTT.

The V call is TRBV10-2, the J call TRBJ1-5; D is unclear. CDR3 length: 14 amino acids. The V gene's germline CDR1 is WSHSY and CDR2 SAAADI. Trimming took 3 bases from V and 0 from J, leaving 6 bases between them. The DNA of the CDR3 is TGCGCCAGCAGTGAAGGTTTTAGCAATCAGCCCCAGCATTTT. This translates into CASSEGFSNQPQHF.

The rearrangement links TRBV19 to TRBJ2-7; D call uncertain. Germline CDR1 reads LNHDA; CDR2 reads SQIVND (reference sequence). The V and J ends lost 5 bases and 4 bases respectively, with 12 bases between them. The CDR3 is 13 amino acids. CDR3 region: CASSATPEYEQYF. For the CDR3, the DNA is TGTGCCAGTAGTGCCACACCTGAATACGAGCAGTACTTC.

The chain combines TRBV9 with TRBJ2-5; TRBD1 aligns across 10 bases. The CDR3 is 16 residues long. Germline CDR1 is SGDLS and CDR2 is YYNGEE. The J segment lost 2 bases and the V segment lost 4 bases, leaving 8 bases of the junction unmatched. The chain's CDR3 is CASSPDGQGDQETQYF. The CDR3 coding sequence is TGTGCCAGCAGCCCCGACGGACAGGGGGATCAAGAGACCCAGTACTTC. Full variable domain (rest looked up from reference TRBV9 and TRBJ2-5): DSGVTQTPKHLITATGQRVTLRCSPRSGDLSVYWYQQSLDQGLQFLIQYYNGEERAKGNILERFSAQQFPDLHSELNLSSLELGDSALYFCASSPDGQGDQETQYFGPGTRLLVL.